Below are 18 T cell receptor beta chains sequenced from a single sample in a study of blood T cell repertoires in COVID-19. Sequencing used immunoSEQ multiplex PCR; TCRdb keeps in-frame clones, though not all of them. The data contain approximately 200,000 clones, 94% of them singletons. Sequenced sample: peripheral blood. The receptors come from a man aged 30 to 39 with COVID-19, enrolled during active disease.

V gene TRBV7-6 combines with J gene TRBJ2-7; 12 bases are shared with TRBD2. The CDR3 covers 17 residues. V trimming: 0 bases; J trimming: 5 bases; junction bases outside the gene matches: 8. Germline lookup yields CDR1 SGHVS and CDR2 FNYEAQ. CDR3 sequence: CASSLAGLAGGIDEQYF. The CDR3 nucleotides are TGTGCCAGCAGCTTAGCGGGACTAGCGGGTGGTATCGACGAGCAGTACTTC.

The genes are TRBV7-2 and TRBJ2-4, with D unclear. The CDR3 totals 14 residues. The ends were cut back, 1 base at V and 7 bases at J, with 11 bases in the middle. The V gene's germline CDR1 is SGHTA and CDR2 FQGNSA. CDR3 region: CASSLVSEMNIQYF. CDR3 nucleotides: TGTGCCAGCAGCTTAGTATCGGAGATGAACATTCAGTACTTC.

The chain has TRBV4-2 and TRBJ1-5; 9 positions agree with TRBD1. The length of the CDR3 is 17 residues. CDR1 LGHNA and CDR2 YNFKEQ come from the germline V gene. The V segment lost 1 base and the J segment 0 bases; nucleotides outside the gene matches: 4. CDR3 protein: CASSQGGTGYSNQPQHF. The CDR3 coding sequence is TGTGCCAGCAGCCAAGGGGGGACAGGGTATAGCAATCAGCCCCAGCATTTT.

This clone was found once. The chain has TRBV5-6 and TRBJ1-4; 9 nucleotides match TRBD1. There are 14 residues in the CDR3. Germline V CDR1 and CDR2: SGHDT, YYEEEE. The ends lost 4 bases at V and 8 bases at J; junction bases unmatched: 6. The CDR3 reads CASSPGQGSEKLFF. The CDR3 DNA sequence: TGTGCCAGCAGCCCGGGACAGGGATCCGAAAAACTGTTTTTT.

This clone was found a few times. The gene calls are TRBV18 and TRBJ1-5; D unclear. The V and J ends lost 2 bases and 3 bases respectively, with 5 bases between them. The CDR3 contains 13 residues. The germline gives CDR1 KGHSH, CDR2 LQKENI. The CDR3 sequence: CASSPGPNQPQHF. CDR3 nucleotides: TGTGCCAGCTCACCAGGCCCCAATCAGCCCCAGCATTTT.

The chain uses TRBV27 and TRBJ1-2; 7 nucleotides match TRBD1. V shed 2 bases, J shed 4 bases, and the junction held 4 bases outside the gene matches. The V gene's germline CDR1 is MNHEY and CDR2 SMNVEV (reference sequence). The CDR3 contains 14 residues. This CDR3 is CASSLESGGYGYTF. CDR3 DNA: TGTGCCAGCAGTTTAGAATCAGGGGGCTATGGCTACACCTTC.

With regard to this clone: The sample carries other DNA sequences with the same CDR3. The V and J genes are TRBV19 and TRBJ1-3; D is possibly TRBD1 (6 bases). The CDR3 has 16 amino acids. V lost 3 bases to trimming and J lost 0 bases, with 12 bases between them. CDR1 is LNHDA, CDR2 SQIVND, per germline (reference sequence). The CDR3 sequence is CASSILGALSGNTIYF. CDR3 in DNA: TGTGCCAGTAGTATTTTGGGGGCCCTCTCTGGAAACACCATATATTTT.

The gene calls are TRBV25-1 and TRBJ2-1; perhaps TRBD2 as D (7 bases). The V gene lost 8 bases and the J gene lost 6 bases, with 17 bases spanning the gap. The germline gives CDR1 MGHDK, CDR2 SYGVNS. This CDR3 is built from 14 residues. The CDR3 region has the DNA TGTGCCAGCGCCCGGGCGGGGGCCCCCAATGAGCAGTTCTTC. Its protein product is CASARAGAPNEQFF.

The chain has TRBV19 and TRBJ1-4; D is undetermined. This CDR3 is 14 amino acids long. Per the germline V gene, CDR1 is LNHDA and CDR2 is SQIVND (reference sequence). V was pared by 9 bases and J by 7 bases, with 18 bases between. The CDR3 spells CARGSPGGTEKLFF. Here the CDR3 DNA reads TGTGCCAGGGGGTCACCCGGAGGAACTGAAAAACTGTTTTTT. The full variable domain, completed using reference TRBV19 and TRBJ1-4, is DGGITQSPKYLFRKEGQNVTLSCEQNLNHDAMYWYRQDPGQGLRLIYYSQIVNDFQKGDIAEGYSVSREKKESFPLTVTSAQKNPTAFYLCARGSPGGTEKLFFGSGTQLSVL.

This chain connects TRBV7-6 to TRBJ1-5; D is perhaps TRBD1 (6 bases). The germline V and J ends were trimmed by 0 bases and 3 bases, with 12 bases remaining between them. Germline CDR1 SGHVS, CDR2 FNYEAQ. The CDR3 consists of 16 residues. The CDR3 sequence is CASSLAVRGNNQPQHF. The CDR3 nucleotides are TGTGCCAGCAGCTTAGCAGTTAGGGGGAACAATCAGCCCCAGCATTTT. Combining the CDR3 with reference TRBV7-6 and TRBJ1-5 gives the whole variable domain GAGVSQSPRYKVTKRGQDVALRCDPISGHVSLYWYRQALGQGPEFLTYFNYEAQQDKSGLPNDRFSAERPEGSISTLTIQRTEQRDSAMYRCASSLAVRGNNQPQHFGDGTRLSIL.

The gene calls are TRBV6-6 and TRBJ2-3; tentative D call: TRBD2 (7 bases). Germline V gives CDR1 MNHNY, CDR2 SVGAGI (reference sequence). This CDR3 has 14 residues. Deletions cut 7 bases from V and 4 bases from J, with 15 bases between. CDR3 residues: CASKRGGESDTQYF. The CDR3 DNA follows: TGTGCCAGCAAGAGGGGGGGGGAGTCAGATACGCAGTATTTT.

CDR3 bases: TGTGCCAGCAGTTACTCGACAGGGATCTATGGCTACACCTTC. Translated, it gives CASSYSTGIYGYTF. The chain is built from TRBV6-5 and TRBJ1-2, with 7 bases fitting TRBD1. This CDR3 comprises 14 residues. J was trimmed by 4 bases and V by 0 bases; bases with no gene match: 2. Looked up from germline, CDR1 is MNHEY and CDR2 is SVGAGI.

The CDR3 loop reads CAWSVRELNSPLHF. In DNA form, the CDR3 reads TGTGCCTGGAGTGTACGGGAGCTTAATTCACCCCTCCACTTT. The gene calls are TRBV30 and TRBJ1-6; D ambiguous. Germline V gene sequence: CDR1 GTSNPN, CDR2 SVGIG (reference sequence). The V and J ends lost 0 bases and 6 bases respectively, with 9 bases between them. The CDR3 runs to 14 residues.

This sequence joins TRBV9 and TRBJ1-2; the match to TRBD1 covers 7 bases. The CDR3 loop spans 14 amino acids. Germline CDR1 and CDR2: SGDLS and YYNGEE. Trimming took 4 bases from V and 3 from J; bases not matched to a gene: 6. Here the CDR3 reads CASSTSTGYYGYTF. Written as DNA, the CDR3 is TGTGCCAGCAGCACCTCGACAGGGTACTATGGCTACACCTTC.

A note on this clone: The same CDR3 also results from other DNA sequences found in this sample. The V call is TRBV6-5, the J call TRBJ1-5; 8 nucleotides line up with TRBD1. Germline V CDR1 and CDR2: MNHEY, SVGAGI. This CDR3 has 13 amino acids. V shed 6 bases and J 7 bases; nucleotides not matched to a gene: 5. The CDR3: CASRDRGNQPQHF. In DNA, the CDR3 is TGTGCCAGCAGAGACAGGGGAAACCAGCCCCAGCATTTT.

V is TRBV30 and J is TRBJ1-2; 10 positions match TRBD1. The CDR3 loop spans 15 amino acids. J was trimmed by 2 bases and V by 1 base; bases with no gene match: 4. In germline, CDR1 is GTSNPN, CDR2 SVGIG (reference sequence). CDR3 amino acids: CAWSGQGARNYGYTF. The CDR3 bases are TGTGCCTGGAGTGGACAGGGGGCACGAAACTATGGCTACACCTTC.

CDR3 amino acids: CASSVGEILTTTFPQHF. For the CDR3, the DNA is TGTGCCAGCAGCGTAGGGGAGATATTGACCACCACCTTCCCCCAGCATTTT. This sequence joins TRBV9 and TRBJ1-5; D ambiguous. Germline-derived CDR1 and CDR2 are SGDLS and YYNGEE. CDR3 length: 17 residues. The ends were cut back, 0 bases at V and 10 bases at J, with 23 bases in the middle.

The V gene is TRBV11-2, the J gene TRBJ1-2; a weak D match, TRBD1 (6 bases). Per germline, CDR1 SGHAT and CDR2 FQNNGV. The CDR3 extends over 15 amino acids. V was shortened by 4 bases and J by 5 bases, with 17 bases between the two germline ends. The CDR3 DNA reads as TGTGCCAGCAGCTCATACAGGGTCTTTGGATATGGCTACACCTTC. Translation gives CASSSYRVFGYGYTF.